Included here is one TCR beta chain sequence, with context. Sample-barcoded 5' priming and a J-beta primer mix drove a second PCR of roughly 7 to 11 cycles. TCRdb ran MiXCR on the 5' RACE reads and lists one entry per CDR3 protein. The profile covers more than 700,000 distinct CDR3 sequences, with roughly 53% appearing a single time and about 42% taken by the ten largest. Per sample, at least 5.5 micrograms of total RNA were extracted. The entry originates in a study of blood T cells in healthy people across ages. Germline CDR1 PRHDT, CDR2 FYEKMQ (reference sequence). There are 16 residues in the CDR3. V was shortened by 2 bases and J by 4 bases, with 15 bases between the two germline ends.

This chain connects TRBV13 to TRBJ2-1; D might be TRBD1 (5 bases). The sample comprised blood. This TCR came from a man older than 75 in good health. CDR3 loop: CASSLSETDKYNEQFF. As DNA, the CDR3 is TGTGCCAGCAGCTTATCGGAGACAGACAAATACAATGAGCAGTTCTTC.